This TCR beta chain originates from a study of regulatory T cells in long-lasting Graves disease. Study-wide results and limits: Persistent disease preferred TRBV28, TRBJ1-2 and TRBJ2-5. Persistent patients had more shared public clonotypes (around 2,500) than new patients (around 1,000).

Relying on iRepertoire HTBI primers and Arm-PCR of CDR3 regions, the team built TCR beta libraries. TCRdb reprocessed the multiplex PCR reads with MiXCR, giving one entry per CDR3 protein. The data contain hundreds of thousands of distinct CDR3 sequences, over 15% of them singletons. Time point in this sample: newly diagnosed GD, antithyroid drugs for less than 3 months. PBMCs provided the RNA from which the TCR library was made. This clonotype was seen only a few times. Its matching antigen is unknown. V lost 2 bases, J lost 1 base, and 5 bases lay in between. Germline CDR1 MNHNS, CDR2 SASEGT. This CDR3 spans 13 amino acids. This sample was shared with a second study, whose subject was T cells in Graves' hyperthyroidism and ophthalmopathy. That investigation notes: Researchers report that a 13 V-J model separated ophthalmopathy from stable hyperthyroidism.

The chain has TRBV6-1 and TRBJ2-5; D is ambiguous. The material sequenced was peripheral blood mononuclear cells (PBMCs), taken at new diagnosis, from a patient treated with antithyroid drugs. The source is a man aged 35 to 55 with Graves disease. CDR3 residues: CASSERSQETQYF. The CDR3 coding sequence is TGTGCCAGCAGTGAAAGATCCCAAGAGACCCAGTACTTC.